The entry that follows covers one T cell receptor beta chain sequence. The antigen is unknown. Per the germline V gene, CDR1 is SEHNR and CDR2 is FQNEAQ (reference sequence). Trimming removed 4 bases at V and 2 bases at J, with 14 bases between. The CDR3 has 15 residues. The TCR alpha and TCR beta cDNA libraries, bearing sample barcodes and UMIs, were generated by 5'RACE using constant-segment primers. TCRdb ran MiXCR on the 5' RACE reads and lists one entry per CDR3 protein. Of 450,000 to 650,000 distinct CDR3 sequences in the sample, more than 15% were seen once. These data are taken from a study of T-cell memory formation after mild COVID-19. Findings and caveats of the study: Specificity for SARS-CoV-2 was not confirmed among the second-wave clones peaking on day 37. Clones that contracted clustered mainly in CM and EM if CD4+ and in EMRA if CD8+.

The sequencing sample was made of PBMCs or a T cell subset sorted from them (not recorded which). V is TRBV7-9 and J is TRBJ2-5; possibly TRBD2 for D (5 bases). The receptor was isolated from an adult woman who had mild COVID-19 (a few samples of this study predate the infection). Cell type and time point are not known. The CDR3 sequence is CASSSRPRGQETQYF. In DNA, the CDR3 is TGTGCCAGCAGCTCTAGACCCCGGGGACAAGAGACCCAGTACTTC.